These 27 T cell receptor beta chains were sequenced from one sample in a study of T cell responses to AZD1222 COVID-19 vaccine. This table comes from immunoSEQ multiplex PCR, and its TCRdb copy is limited to in-frame clones, with some not included. The sample shows over 110,000 clones, about 93% of them seen only once. The sample here was peripheral blood, taken on day 0 of AZD1222 vaccination. These receptors came from an adult in good health.

The chain links TRBV21-1 to TRBJ2-7; the table's D call, TRBD1, was not checked against the DNA. TRBV21-1 is a documented pseudogene. The CDR3 spans 16 residues. The CDR3 sequence: CASSKRPSDRAYEQYF. The DNA for the CDR3 is TGTGCCAGCAGCAAACGTCCTAGCGACAGGGCCTACGAGCAGTACTTC.

This clone was observed a handful of times. The chain joins TRBV6-1 to TRBJ1-3; D is uncertain. The germline CDR1 and CDR2 sequences are MNHNS and SASEGT. The CDR3 length is 16 residues. V was shortened by 4 bases and J by 0 bases, with 13 bases between the two germline ends. CDR3 residues: CASSAAGGASGNTIYF. Written as DNA, the CDR3 is TGTGCCAGCAGTGCTGCCGGCGGCGCCTCTGGAAACACCATATATTTT.

V usage is TRBV11-3 and J usage is TRBJ1-6; a possible D gene is TRBD1 (6 bases). Germline-derived CDR1 and CDR2 are SGHNT and YENEEA. V dropped 1 base and J dropped 9 bases, with 19 bases sitting between them. The CDR3 length is 17 residues. CDR3 loop: CASSLVPGAPAGSPLHF. CDR3 coding DNA: TGTGCCAGCAGCTTAGTTCCGGGGGCCCCTGCGGGTTCACCCCTCCACTTT.

This chain connects TRBV5-6 to TRBJ2-5, with D possibly being TRBD2 (5 bases). Trimming pared 2 bases from V and 0 bases from J, leaving 5 bases between. This CDR3 contains 13 residues. CDR1 is SGHDT, CDR2 YYEEEE, per germline. The CDR3 here is CASSFGNQETQYF. Here the CDR3 DNA reads TGTGCCAGCAGCTTCGGGAACCAAGAGACCCAGTACTTC.

This chain uses TRBV6-5 with TRBJ1-5, with D unresolved. The CDR3 totals 14 residues. V lost 6 bases, J lost 2 bases, and 11 bases lay in between. Germline assignment: CDR1 MNHEY and CDR2 SVGAGI. CDR3: CASSLWAGNQPQHF. CDR3 nucleotides: TGTGCCAGCAGCTTGTGGGCTGGCAATCAGCCCCAGCATTTT.

The CDR3 DNA is TGTGCCAGCAGTTTGCTCCAAGACACTGAAGCTTTCTTT. This codes for CASSLLQDTEAFF. The V gene is TRBV27, the J gene TRBJ1-1; D not certain. The length of the CDR3 is 13 residues. Germline assignment: CDR1 MNHEY and CDR2 SMNVEV (reference sequence). Deletions cut 3 bases from V and 3 bases from J, with 8 bases between.

V and J are TRBV5-5 and TRBJ1-1; a possible D gene is TRBD1 (5 bases). V gave up 4 bases and J gave up 1 base, with 11 bases separating them. This CDR3 is built from 14 residues. Germline V gene lookup returns CDR1 SGHKS and CDR2 YYEKEE (reference sequence). The CDR3 loop is CASSTDMWNTEAFF. CDR3 nucleotides: TGTGCCAGCAGCACGGACATGTGGAACACTGAAGCTTTCTTT.

The genes are TRBV7-9 and TRBJ1-2; 7 bases are shared with TRBD1. Germline V CDR1 and CDR2: SEHNR, FQNEAQ (reference sequence). CDR3 length: 12 amino acids. The V gene end was trimmed by 5 bases and the J gene end by 5 bases; junction bases not matched to a gene: 2. DNA of the CDR3: TGTGCCAGCAGCCCGGGACAGTATGGCTACACCTTC. It is translated as CASSPGQYGYTF.

V gene TRBV5-4 combines with J gene TRBJ2-4, with D unresolved. The CDR3 contains 13 residues. The ends were cut back, 4 bases at V and 5 bases at J, with 10 bases in the middle. From germline, CDR1 is SGHNT and CDR2 YYREEE (reference sequence). CDR3 nucleotides: TGTGCCAGCAGCCCCCCCCACCAAAACATTCAGTACTTC. Amino acids: CASSPPHQNIQYF.

The V and J genes are TRBV19 and TRBJ1-2, with 7 nucleotides matching TRBD1. CDR3 length: 16 amino acids. Germline lookup yields CDR1 LNHDA and CDR2 SQIVND (reference sequence). The V and J ends lost 5 bases and 8 bases, in that order; junction bases with no gene match: 17. The CDR3 here is CASSSQISTGTRGYTF. CDR3 nucleotide sequence: TGTGCCAGTAGTTCCCAAATTTCGACAGGGACTAGAGGCTACACCTTC.

The V gene is TRBV5-4, the J gene TRBJ1-1; D not certain. The CDR3 has 13 amino acids. The germline gives CDR1 SGHNT, CDR2 YYREEE (reference sequence). Trimming pared 6 bases from V and 1 base from J, leaving 10 bases between. CDR3 sequence (DNA): TGTGCCAGCACCATGGAAGGGAACACTGAAGCTTTCTTT. It is translated as CASTMEGNTEAFF.

The rearrangement uses TRBV7-2 and TRBJ1-6; 8 bases map to TRBD1. The CDR3 spans 13 residues. The V segment lost 3 bases and the J segment 9 bases; nucleotides outside the gene matches: 1. From germline, CDR1 is SGHTA and CDR2 FQGNSA. The CDR3 spells CASSFDRGSPLHF. Here the CDR3 DNA reads TGTGCCAGCAGCTTCGACAGGGGTTCACCCCTCCACTTT.

The gene calls are TRBV3-1 (or the pseudogene TRBV3-2) and TRBJ2-1; D unclear. This CDR3 comprises 12 residues. Trimming took 5 bases from V and 8 from J, leaving 10 bases between them. Looked up from germline, CDR1 is LGHDT and CDR2 is YNNKEL (reference sequence). CDR3 sequence: CASSSWADEQFF. The CDR3 bases are TGTGCCAGCAGCTCCTGGGCGGATGAGCAGTTCTTC.

V is TRBV19 and J is TRBJ1-1; possibly TRBD1 for D (6 bases). V lost 5 bases and J lost 4, with 20 bases in between. The CDR3 has 16 residues. The germline V gene has CDR1 LNHDA and CDR2 SQIVND (reference sequence). The CDR3 region is CASSQIGGLRSTEAFF. CDR3 nucleotide sequence: TGTGCCAGTAGTCAAATAGGGGGTTTAAGGAGCACTGAAGCTTTCTTT. The whole variable domain, remainder taken from reference TRBV19 and TRBJ1-1, is DGGITQSPKYLFRKEGQNVTLSCEQNLNHDAMYWYRQDPGQGLRLIYYSQIVNDFQKGDIAEGYSVSREKKESFPLTVTSAQKNPTAFYLCASSQIGGLRSTEAFFGQGTRLTVV.

A single count supports this clone. The chain recombines TRBV6-6 with TRBJ1-2; D is unresolved. Per germline, CDR1 MNHNY and CDR2 SVGAGI (reference sequence). The CDR3 is made up of 14 amino acids. Trimming took off 7 bases at V and 7 bases at J, with 19 bases between the two ends. The CDR3, as DNA: TGTGCCAGCATCCGGCAGCGGGGTGGCTCTGGCTACACCTTC. It codes for CASIRQRGGSGYTF.

V usage is TRBV9 and J usage is TRBJ1-1; no clear D. V lost 3 bases and J 2 bases, leaving 5 bases between the germline ends. Germline V gene data show CDR1 as SGDLS and CDR2 as YYNGEE. This CDR3 spans 12 amino acids. This chain's CDR3 is CASSALNTEAFF. As DNA, the CDR3 is TGTGCCAGCAGCGCCCTTAACACTGAAGCTTTCTTT.

The CDR3 bases are TGTGCCAGCACGGGAGAAGGACGGCCCCAGCATTTT. The encoded protein is CASTGEGRPQHF. V is TRBV6-1 and J is TRBJ1-5, with unresolved D. From germline, CDR1 is MNHNS and CDR2 SASEGT. The length of the CDR3 is 12 residues. V dropped 7 bases and J dropped 9 bases, with 13 bases sitting between them.

The CDR3 loop reads CASSFYSGTPIAKNIQYF. The CDR3 DNA reads TGTGCCAGCAGTTTCTATTCCGGGACCCCCATAGCCAAAAACATTCAGTACTTC. This chain connects TRBV6-2 or TRBV6-3 to TRBJ2-4; D possibly uses TRBD1 or TRBD2 (5 bases each). Trimming pared 4 bases from V and 0 bases from J, leaving 19 bases between. CDR3 length: 18 amino acids. Germline loops: CDR1 MNHEY, CDR2 SVGEGT.

The chain employs TRBV29-1 and TRBJ1-5; maybe TRBD1 (6 bases). The CDR3 spans 12 residues. Germline CDR1 and CDR2: SQVTM and ANQGSEA. The V end lost 7 bases, the J end lost 2 bases, and 9 bases lay between the germline ends. This CDR3 reads CSAGGRNQPQHF. Written as DNA, the CDR3 is TGCAGCGCTGGGGGGCGCAATCAGCCCCAGCATTTT.

This clone appeared a single time. The chain joins TRBV7-6 to TRBJ2-5; D remains ambiguous. Trimming left V 5 bases short and J 2 bases short, with 12 bases between. The CDR3 is made up of 14 amino acids. Germline V gene data show CDR1 as SGHVS and CDR2 as FNYEAQ. This CDR3 reads CASSPNGGQETQYF. CDR3 coding DNA: TGTGCCAGCAGCCCAAATGGTGGGCAAGAGACCCAGTACTTC. The whole variable domain, remainder taken from reference TRBV7-6 and TRBJ2-5, is GAGVSQSPRYKVTKRGQDVALRCDPISGHVSLYWYRQALGQGPEFLTYFNYEAQQDKSGLPNDRFSAERPEGSISTLTIQRTEQRDSAMYRCASSPNGGQETQYFGPGTRLLVL.

The rearrangement uses TRBV5-1 and TRBJ1-1; 8 bases map to TRBD1. Germline loops: CDR1 SGHRS, CDR2 YFSETQ. This CDR3 comprises 16 residues. V gave up 4 bases and J gave up 0 bases; unmatched junction bases: 8. The CDR3 sequence is CASSVGQATMNTEAFF. CDR3 nucleotide sequence: TGCGCCAGCAGCGTGGGACAGGCAACCATGAACACTGAAGCTTTCTTT.

This chain links TRBV7-9 with TRBJ2-7; D remains unclear. The V and J ends lost 5 bases and 3 bases respectively, with 8 bases between them. Germline V gene sequence: CDR1 SEHNR, CDR2 FQNEAQ (reference sequence). The CDR3 extends over 12 amino acids. CDR3 nucleotide sequence: TGTGCCAGCAGCCGCATTCTCTACGAGCAGTACTTC. Residues: CASSRILYEQYF.

The chain is built from TRBV5-4 and TRBJ1-6, with D unclear. Germline V gene data show CDR1 as SGHNT and CDR2 as YYREEE (reference sequence). The CDR3 loop spans 13 amino acids. V lost 0 bases and J lost 11, with 9 bases in between. The CDR3 nucleotides read TGTGCCAGCAGCTTGGCGGACCGGCCACCCCTCCACTTT. Amino acids: CASSLADRPPLHF.

The chain combines TRBV10-3 with TRBJ1-2; D unclear. This CDR3 spans 13 amino acids. Germline CDR1 ENHRY, CDR2 SYGVKD. V was pared by 5 bases and J by 3 bases, with 10 bases between. As DNA, the CDR3 is TGTGCCATCAGTTCGGGTTCGGACTATGGCTACACCTTC. Amino acid sequence: CAISSGSDYGYTF.

Comments on this clone: The junction shows a germline mismatch at one end, possibly a read error. The rearrangement links TRBV6-1 to TRBJ1-1; tentatively, D is TRBD1 (5 bases). Per the germline V gene, CDR1 is MNHNS and CDR2 is SASEGT. This CDR3 spans 14 amino acids. The CDR3 nucleotides read TGTGCCAGCAGTGAACTAAAGGGGAACGCTGAAGCTTTCTTT. This encodes CASSELKGNAEAFF.

V is TRBV6-5 and J is TRBJ1-2; the match to TRBD1 covers 8 bases. Germline-derived CDR1 and CDR2 are MNHEY and SVGAGI. The CDR3 sequence is 14 residues long. Losses at the gene ends were 3 bases for V and 7 bases for J; bases not matched to a gene: 7. The CDR3 reads CASSYRIQGVGYTF. CDR3 coding DNA: TGTGCCAGCAGTTATCGGATACAGGGGGTTGGCTACACCTTC.

The rearrangement uses TRBV5-6 and TRBJ1-2; tentatively, D is TRBD1 (6 bases). This CDR3 is 13 amino acids long. CDR1 and CDR2 from the germline V gene are SGHDT and YYEEEE. Trimming removed 4 bases from V and 4 bases from J, with 11 bases in between. The CDR3 reads CASSLDRAYGYTF. CDR3 sequence (DNA): TGTGCCAGCAGCCTGGACAGAGCCTATGGCTACACCTTC.